Presented here are 11 T cell receptor beta chains from one specimen sequenced in a study of T cell responses to AZD1222 COVID-19 vaccine. Produced via immunoSEQ multiplex PCR; TCRdb's table is partial and in-frame only. The sample records 70,000 or so clones, over 65% being singletons. This specimen consisted of peripheral blood, obtained 28 days after the second AZD1222 dose. The origin of the receptors is an adult who received the AZD1222 COVID-19 vaccine.

This clone was picked up one time. The chain couples TRBV19 to TRBJ2-2, with 8 positions matching TRBD2. CDR1 LNHDA and CDR2 SQIVND come from the germline V gene (reference sequence). V shed 4 bases, J shed 7 bases, and the junction held 11 bases outside the gene matches. The CDR3 runs to 16 residues. CDR3 sequence: CASSRRSAGGDGELFF. CDR3 nucleotides: TGTGCCAGTAGTAGGAGGTCCGCGGGGGGTGACGGGGAGCTGTTTTTT.

The chain links TRBV25-1 to TRBJ2-7, with 8 bases identical to TRBD2. CDR1 MGHDK and CDR2 SYGVNS come from the germline V gene. This CDR3 region has 15 residues. Unmatched junction bases numbered 7, after V lost 1 base and J lost 5 bases. CDR3 nucleotide sequence: TGTGCCAGCAGTGAATCGACGGGAGGGCCCCACGAGCAGTACTTC. It encodes CASSESTGGPHEQYF.

The gene calls are TRBV7-9 and TRBJ2-1, with D possibly matching TRBD1 (6 bases). Germline CDR1 and CDR2: SEHNR and FQNEAQ (reference sequence). The CDR3 sequence is 14 residues long. V shed 5 bases and J shed 8 bases, with 16 bases lying between them. The CDR3 is CASSPRGLSDEQFF. The CDR3 coding sequence is TGTGCCAGCAGCCCTAGGGGGTTATCGGATGAGCAGTTCTTC.

The chain uses TRBV29-1 and TRBJ2-7; a weak D match, TRBD1 (5 bases). Trimming took off 5 bases at V and 3 bases at J, with 8 bases between the two ends. The V gene's germline CDR1 is SQVTM and CDR2 ANQGSEA. The CDR3 has 11 amino acids. The CDR3 DNA is TGCAGCGTTCATCAGGGCTACGAGCAGTACTTC. Its protein product is CSVHQGYEQYF.

The genes are TRBV27 and TRBJ2-7, with D perhaps matching TRBD1 (6 bases). The ends were cut back, 6 bases at V and 6 bases at J, with 18 bases in the middle. This CDR3 region has 14 residues. Looked up from germline, CDR1 is MNHEY and CDR2 is SMNVEV (reference sequence). CDR3 in DNA: TGTGCCAGCAGCGACCGGGACCTCAGGGGCGAGCAGTACTTC. It is translated as CASSDRDLRGEQYF.

The chain is built from TRBV7-2 and TRBJ1-2, with D uncertain. The CDR3 length is 13 residues. Trimming shortened V by 6 bases and J by 0 bases, and 8 bases separated the two germline ends. CDR1 is SGHTA and CDR2 is FQGNSA in the germline V gene. The CDR3 DNA reads TGTGCCAGCAGAACAACAGCTAACTATGGCTACACCTTC. It is translated as CASRTTANYGYTF.

The chain is built from TRBV6-6 and TRBJ1-1, with 8 bases identical to TRBD1. The CDR3 is 16 amino acids. CDR1 is MNHNY and CDR2 is SVGAGI in the germline V gene (reference sequence). The J segment lost 1 base and the V segment lost 2 bases, leaving 6 bases of the junction unmatched. The CDR3 region has the DNA TGTGCCAGCAGTTACGCATCAGGGGGCAAGAACACTGAAGCTTTCTTT. Translation: CASSYASGGKNTEAFF.

The J gene is TRBJ1-5, the V gene TRBV5-1; D uncertain. Germline V lookup: CDR1 SGHRS, CDR2 YFSETQ. Trimming stripped 0 bases from V and 9 bases from J, with 16 bases between. CDR3 length: 15 amino acids. CDR3 DNA sequence: TGCGCCAGCAGCTTGGGACTCCACCCCGGTTCGCCCCAGCATTTT. Protein: CASSLGLHPGSPQHF.

The V call is TRBV29-1, the J call TRBJ1-2, with D uncertain. The V gene's germline CDR1 is SQVTM and CDR2 ANQGSEA. The CDR3 has 12 residues. Deletions cut 7 bases from V and 2 bases from J, with 11 bases between. CDR3 residues: CSAASGNYGYTF. CDR3 DNA sequence: TGCAGCGCTGCTTCGGGAAACTATGGCTACACCTTC.

The genes are TRBV27 and TRBJ1-2; 10 positions match TRBD1. V was clipped by 0 bases and J by 5 bases; unmatched bases: 3. Germline lookup yields CDR1 MNHEY and CDR2 SMNVEV (reference sequence). There are 15 residues in the CDR3. CDR3 nucleotide sequence: TGTGCCAGCAGTTTATCGGGGGACAGGGGTTATGGCTACACCTTC. As protein: CASSLSGDRGYGYTF.

The chain uses TRBV21-1 and TRBJ1-5; the listed D gene, TRBD1, was not tested against the DNA. TRBV21-1 is flagged as a pseudogene. There are 15 residues in the CDR3. CDR3 DNA sequence: TGTGCCAGCAGCAAACTTAACAGGGGCGATCAGCCCCAGCATTTT. Its translation is CASSKLNRGDQPQHF.